Sequencing of this TCR beta chain was carried out in a study of CD4+ T cells in melanoma. The V segment lost 1 base and the J segment 1 base; nucleotides outside the gene matches: 12. Looked up from germline, CDR1 is SGHRS and CDR2 is YFSETQ. This CDR3 region has 19 residues. Only in-frame clones appear in the TCRdb table, and some are missing; sequencing was by immunoSEQ multiplex PCR. The table lists some 150,000 clones, roughly 91% of them singletons, with 1.5% in the top ten. Whole-study findings and limits: Diverse differentiation states were reported for melanoma neoantigen-specific CD4+ T cells. A reported correlation linked neoantigen-specific CD4+ T cells to CD8+, macrophage and B cell function.

This clone was detected once. Antigen specificity is unknown. The chain uses TRBV5-1 and TRBJ2-3; 10 bases match TRBD2. This sequence originates from a human donor with melanoma. CDR3 sequence reads: CASSLNPLASGGRTDTQYF. For the CDR3, the DNA is TGCGCCAGCAGCTTGAACCCCCTGGCTAGCGGGGGCCGCACAGATACGCAGTATTTT.